Listed below are T cell receptor beta chains from one sample, sequenced in a study of CD8+ T cells in alopecia areata. Libraries were prepared by immunoSEQ multiplex PCR; TCRdb keeps only in-frame clonotypes and omits some of them. The data contain some 170,000 clones, 59% of them seen just once; the ten biggest clones take up 14% to 15%. Sequences were derived from CD4+ T cells sorted from blood, sampled at week 0. These receptors originate from a human donor with alopecia areata. Both conserved end residues are part of each CDR3. D genes are given only for firm matches. Rows may omit the clone size; those that give it use once, few, many or a size class.

TRBV29-1	NA	NA	TRBJ1-4	CSVVREAGEKLFF	TGCAGCGTCGTCCGGGAGGCGGGGGAAAAACTGTTTTTT
TRBV11-2	NA	NA	TRBJ2-4	CASSLETVGIQYF	TGTGCCAGCAGCTTAGAAACGGTGGGCATTCAGTACTTC
TRBV7-3	NA	TRBD2	TRBJ2-3	CASSDGLDPDTQYF	TGTGCCAGCAGCGACGGACTAGATCCAGATACGCAGTATTTT
TRBV30	once	NA	TRBJ2-5	CAWSPGPRSETQYF	TGTGCCTGGAGTCCCGGCCCCCGGTCTGAGACCCAGTACTTC
TRBV6-1	NA	NA	TRBJ1-5	CASRRDGNSNQPQHF	TGTGCCAGCAGAAGGGACGGGAATAGCAATCAGCCCCAGCATTTT
TRBV7-9	NA	NA	TRBJ1-5	CASSTGGGPQHF	TGTGCCAGCAGCACCGGCGGTGGGCCCCAGCATTTT
TRBV4-1	few	TRBD2	TRBJ2-7	CASSQALAGSSYEQYF	TGCGCCAGCAGCCAAGCTCTAGCGGGGAGCTCCTACGAGCAGTACTTC
TRBV30	NA	NA	TRBJ1-2	CAWGDLGGYTF	TGTGCCTGGGGGGACCTTGGAGGCTACACCTTC
TRBV27	NA	TRBD2	TRBJ2-7	CASSRGGSSYEQYF	TGTGCCAGCAGCCGGGGAGGGAGCTCCTACGAGCAGTACTTC
TRBV30	few	TRBD2	TRBJ2-2	CACLSGGPNTGELFF	TGTGCCTGTCTGAGCGGGGGCCCGAACACCGGGGAGCTGTTTTTT
TRBV11-2	NA	NA	TRBJ2-6	CASSTPVYGANVLTF	TGTGCCAGCAGCACCCCAGTCTACGGGGCCAACGTCCTGACTTTC
TRBV6-5	NA	NA	TRBJ2-7	CAGQFLMDSPYEQYF	TGTGCCGGCCAATTCCTAATGGACAGCCCCTACGAGCAGTACTTC
TRBV15	NA	NA	TRBJ1-5	CATSRALTGYQPQHF	TGTGCCACCAGCAGAGCCCTTACAGGGTATCAGCCCCAGCATTTT
TRBV6-1	NA	TRBD1	TRBJ2-4	CASRQGATENIQYF	TGTGCCAGCAGGCAGGGGGCGACGGAAAACATTCAGTACTTC
TRBV5-1	few	TRBD2	TRBJ2-3	CASSTGLVSADTQYF	TGCGCCAGCAGCACGGGACTAGTTTCAGCAGATACGCAGTATTTT
TRBV30	few	NA	TRBJ2-5	CAWGGKETQYF	TGTGCCTGGGGGGGGAAAGAGACCCAGTACTTC
TRBV30	NA	NA	TRBJ2-3	CAWSAPLMRPWSMQYF	TGTGCCTGGAGTGCCCCCCTGATGCGGCCATGGTCTATGCAGTATTTT
TRBV7-3	NA	NA	TRBJ2-1	CASSFDRMNEQFF	TGTGCCAGCAGCTTTGACCGAATGAATGAGCAGTTCTTC
TRBV5-6	NA	NA	TRBJ1-2	CASSFLGSEYGYTF	TGTGCCAGCAGCTTTCTTGGGTCGGAGTATGGCTACACCTTC
TRBV7-2	NA	NA	TRBJ1-5	CASSLGAGGNQPQHF	TGTGCCAGCAGCTTGGGAGCGGGGGGCAATCAGCCCCAGCATTTT
TRBV30	NA	TRBD2	TRBJ2-7	CALGRDHSYEQYF	TGTGCCTTAGGGAGGGACCACTCCTACGAGCAGTACTTC
TRBV5-1	NA	TRBD1	TRBJ2-3	CASRQGASTDTQYF	TGCGCCAGCAGACAGGGGGCTAGCACAGATACGCAGTATTTT
TRBV29-1	NA	TRBD1	TRBJ2-4	CSVEDWDSRIQYF	TGCAGCGTTGAAGACTGGGACAGTCGCATTCAGTACTTC
TRBV7-2	many	TRBD1	TRBJ2-7	CASSLGGQGLRQQYF	TGTGCCAGCAGCTTAGGGGGACAGGGGCTACGACAGCAGTACTTC
TRBV29-1	NA	NA	TRBJ2-1	CSVTDSYNEQFF	TGCAGCGTTACCGACAGTTACAATGAGCAGTTCTTC
TRBV15	NA	NA	TRBJ1-1	CATSRDRLVADTEAFF	TGTGCCACCAGCAGAGATCGGTTGGTGGCTGACACTGAAGCTTTCTTT
TRBV29-1	NA	TRBD2	TRBJ2-5	CSVAGGQETQYF	TGCAGCGTAGCGGGGGGCCAAGAGACCCAGTACTTC
TRBV4-1	NA	TRBD1	TRBJ1-2	CASSHGQGAQNYYGYTF	TGCGCCAGCAGCCACGGACAGGGGGCGCAGAATTACTATGGCTACACCTTC
TRBV29-1	few	NA	TRBJ2-7	CSVDRGADEQYF	TGCAGCGTTGACCGGGGGGCAGACGAGCAGTACTTC
TRBV2	NA	NA	TRBJ1-2	CASSGSRGNYGYTF	TGTGCCAGCAGTGGAAGCAGGGGAAACTATGGCTACACCTTC
TRBV30	NA	NA	TRBJ1-1	CASSRTVMNTEAFF	TGTGCCTCTAGTAGGACAGTCATGAACACTGAAGCTTTCTTT
TRBV20-1	NA	NA	TRBJ2-1	CSPGENEQFF	TGCAGCCCAGGAGAAAATGAGCAGTTCTTC
TRBV4-2	NA	NA	TRBJ1-5	CASSQDRTAHQPQHF	TGTGCCAGCAGCCAAGATCGAACGGCGCATCAGCCCCAGCATTTT
TRBV11-2	few	TRBD1	TRBJ1-5	CASSVGTGGQPQHF	TGTGCCAGCAGTGTCGGGACAGGGGGTCAGCCCCAGCATTTT
TRBV27	NA	NA	TRBJ1-2	CASSLSAGYGYTF	TGTGCCAGCAGTTTATCGGCAGGGTATGGCTACACCTTC
TRBV10-3	few	TRBD1	TRBJ1-1	CAITTGGTTEAFF	TGTGCCATCACGACAGGGGGAACGACTGAAGCTTTCTTT
TRBV15	NA	NA	TRBJ1-2	CATSRGDNYGYTF	TGTGCCACCAGCAGAGGGGATAACTATGGCTACACCTTC
TRBV6-1	few	NA	TRBJ2-7	CASTRDPAPYEQYF	TGTGCCAGCACCAGGGATCCGGCCCCCTACGAGCAGTACTTC
TRBV2	NA	NA	TRBJ1-2	CASSGAGKYGYTF	TGTGCCAGCAGTGGAGCAGGGAAGTATGGCTACACCTTC
TRBV6-6	once	NA	TRBJ1-2	CASSPRRGANYGYTF	TGTGCCAGCAGCCCCCGCCGGGGGGCTAACTATGGCTACACCTTC
TRBV7-2	NA	NA	TRBJ1-2	CASSIKGRSDGYTF	TGTGCCAGCAGCATAAAGGGACGAAGCGATGGCTACACCTTC
TRBV11-2	few	NA	TRBJ1-2	CASSLEAGAFYGYTF	TGTGCCAGCAGCTTAGAAGCAGGGGCCTTCTATGGCTACACCTTC
TRBV5-6	few	NA	TRBJ1-2	CASSWTGSRGYTF	TGTGCCAGCAGCTGGACCGGTTCCCGTGGCTACACCTTC
TRBV7-2	few	NA	TRBJ2-3	CASSLVWLRTDTQYF	TGTGCCAGCAGCTTAGTTTGGCTTCGCACAGATACGCAGTATTTT
TRBV30	NA	NA	TRBJ1-5	CAWSRSGNQPQHF	TGTGCCTGGAGTCGAAGTGGAAATCAGCCCCAGCATTTT